This T cell receptor beta chain was recovered during a study of OX40 agonist ivuxolimab in advanced cancers. TCRdb's copy holds only in-frame clones and misses some; the assay was immunoSEQ multiplex PCR. The repertoire includes over 70,000 clones, more than 70% of them detected once, and 6.5% to 7.5% sits in the top ten. CDR3 length: 16 residues. Germline CDR1 SGHNT, CDR2 YYREEE (reference sequence). V lost 0 bases, J lost 0 bases, and 9 bases lay in between. The V and J genes are TRBV5-4 and TRBJ2-2; unclear D gene. The sample in question was CD4+ or CD8+ T cells sorted from blood, obtained in a trial of the OX40 agonist ivuxolimab. This TCR came from an adult with an advanced solid tumor such as melanoma, head and neck, liver or kidney cancer. The CDR3 bases are TGTGCCAGCAGCTTGGGGCGGAACGCGAACACCGGGGAGCTGTTTTTT. Its protein is CASSLGRNANTGELFF.